Listed here are 21 T cell receptor beta chains from one sample, sequenced in a study of blood T cell repertoires in COVID-19. Only in-frame clones appear in the TCRdb table, and some are missing; sequencing was by immunoSEQ multiplex PCR. The sample records some 290,000 clones, around 90% being singletons. The sequencing input was peripheral blood. The receptor set was obtained from a woman in her forties with COVID-19, enrolled during active disease.

The V and J genes are TRBV27 and TRBJ1-5; the D gene is possibly TRBD1 (5 bases). CDR1 is MNHEY, CDR2 SMNVEV, per germline (reference sequence). The CDR3 has 16 amino acids. The V end was cut by 3 bases, the J end by 3 bases, with 15 bases between. CDR3 coding DNA: TGTGCCAGCAGTTTCGTAAGGGGAGGAATCAATCAGCCCCAGCATTTT. This sequence encodes CASSFVRGGINQPQHF.

This sequence joins TRBV15 and TRBJ2-3, with 7 bases fitting TRBD2. V lost 5 bases and J lost 4; bases outside the gene matches: 15. This CDR3 region has 17 residues. Germline CDR1 reads LNHNV; CDR2 reads YYDKDF (reference sequence). The CDR3 sequence is CATSSPLGGEGPDTQYF. The DNA for the CDR3 is TGTGCCACCAGCTCACCCCTTGGGGGGGAGGGCCCAGATACGCAGTATTTT.

The chain carries TRBV30 and TRBJ2-7; D possibly corresponds to TRBD1 (6 bases). Per germline, CDR1 GTSNPN and CDR2 SVGIG (reference sequence). Trimming shortened V by 3 bases and J by 6 bases, and 15 bases separated the two germline ends. This CDR3 is built from 13 residues. In DNA form, the CDR3 reads TGTGCCTGGAGGACTACCGGGACATTCGAGCAGTACTTC. Its protein product is CAWRTTGTFEQYF.

The chain carries TRBV19 and TRBJ1-5; possibly TRBD1 for D (6 bases). Deletions cut 5 bases from V and 7 bases from J, with 21 bases between. Germline lookup yields CDR1 LNHDA and CDR2 SQIVND (reference sequence). There are 16 residues in the CDR3. The CDR3 region has the DNA TGTGCCAGTAGTGGGGGAAAGGGGGTCCAAGGCCAGCCCCAGCATTTT. Protein sequence: CASSGGKGVQGQPQHF.

CDR3 residues: CASSPSGGAGEQFF. The CDR3 DNA follows: TGCGCCAGCAGCCCTAGCGGGGGGGCCGGTGAGCAGTTCTTC. The chain uses TRBV4-1 and TRBJ2-1; 12 nucleotides line up with TRBD2. The germline CDR1 and CDR2 sequences are MGHRA and YSYEKL. This CDR3 comprises 14 residues. The trim removed 4 bases at V and 9 bases at J, leaving 4 bases unmatched.

V usage is TRBV7-2 and J usage is TRBJ1-4; TRBD1 matches 7 bases. The J segment lost 4 bases and the V segment lost 5 bases, leaving 4 bases of the junction unmatched. This CDR3 has 14 residues. Germline CDR1 and CDR2: SGHTA and FQGNSA. CDR3 amino acids: CASSRDRSNEKLFF. CDR3 sequence (DNA): TGTGCCAGCAGCCGGGACAGAAGTAATGAAAAACTGTTTTTT.

The rearrangement links TRBV29-1 to TRBJ2-7; 8 bases are a match to TRBD2. The CDR3 has 12 amino acids. Per the germline V gene, CDR1 is SQVTM and CDR2 is ANQGSEA. V lost 6 bases, J lost 3 bases, and 4 bases stayed unmatched. CDR3 nucleotide sequence: TGCAGCGTCGGGGGGGTAGGCTACGAGCAGTACTTC. It is translated as CSVGGVGYEQYF.

The V call is TRBV4-3, the J call TRBJ1-5, with 7 bases identical to TRBD1. CDR3 length equals 13 residues. From germline, CDR1 is LGHNA and CDR2 YSLEER. The ends lost 4 bases at V and 7 bases at J; junction bases unmatched: 4. Written as DNA, the CDR3 is TGCGCCAGCAGCCGGATGGGACAGCAGCCCCAGCATTTT. Its translation is CASSRMGQQPQHF.

This chain links TRBV6-6 with TRBJ1-1; 8 nucleotides match TRBD1. Germline CDR1 MNHNY, CDR2 SVGAGI (reference sequence). V lost 6 bases, J lost 2 bases, and 5 bases stayed unmatched. This CDR3 is 14 amino acids long. In nucleotides, the CDR3 is TGTGCCAGCAGGGGGACAGGCCCTAACACTGAAGCTTTCTTT. Translated, it gives CASRGTGPNTEAFF.

This chain links TRBV19 with TRBJ1-2, with TRBD1 matching 7 bases. This CDR3 has 16 residues. CDR1 is LNHDA and CDR2 is SQIVND in the germline V gene (reference sequence). The J segment lost 4 bases and the V segment lost 9 bases, leaving 17 bases of the junction unmatched. CDR3 sequence (DNA): TGTGCCAGCTTAATACCTGCCGGGACAGCGCGCTATGGCTACACCTTC. Its translation is CASLIPAGTARYGYTF.

This sequence joins TRBV7-9 and TRBJ1-1; perhaps TRBD1 as D (6 bases). Germline CDR1 and CDR2: SEHNR and FQNEAQ (reference sequence). This CDR3 is 15 amino acids long. V was clipped by 3 bases and J by 0 bases, with 11 bases between them. The CDR3 DNA follows: TGTGCCAGCAGCTTCCTGGGGGCCCTGAACACTGAAGCTTTCTTT. Its translation: CASSFLGALNTEAFF. The full variable domain, its missing parts supplied by reference TRBV7-9 and TRBJ1-1, is DTGVSQNPRHKITKRGQNVTFRCDPISEHNRLYWYRQTLGQGPEFLTYFQNEAQLEKSRLLSDRFSAERPKGSFSTLEIQRTEQGDSAMYLCASSFLGALNTEAFFGQGTRLTVV.

The V and J genes are TRBV7-3 and TRBJ2-3, with 8 nucleotides matching TRBD2. Germline V lookup: CDR1 SGHTA, CDR2 FQGTGA. The CDR3 sequence is 15 residues long. Trimming cost V 1 base and J 3 bases; bases outside gene matches: 3. Here the CDR3 DNA reads TGTGCCAGCAGCTTAAGCCGACTAGCGACAGATACGCAGTATTTT. This codes for CASSLSRLATDTQYF.

The chain's CDR3 is CASSIEGTNQPQHF. The DNA for the CDR3 is TGTGCCAGTAGTATCGAGGGTACCAATCAGCCCCAGCATTTT. The chain couples TRBV19 to TRBJ1-5, with D hard to call. This CDR3 is built from 14 residues. V lost 3 bases and J lost 3, with 9 bases in between. Germline values: CDR1 LNHDA, CDR2 SQIVND (reference sequence). The complete variable domain, with remaining parts taken from reference TRBV19 and TRBJ1-5, reads DGGITQSPKYLFRKEGQNVTLSCEQNLNHDAMYWYRQDPGQGLRLIYYSQIVNDFQKGDIAEGYSVSREKKESFPLTVTSAQKNPTAFYLCASSIEGTNQPQHFGDGTRLSIL.

This chain connects TRBV19 to TRBJ1-1, with 9 bases lining up with TRBD1. CDR1 is LNHDA, CDR2 SQIVND, per germline (reference sequence). Trimming removed 5 bases from V and 6 bases from J; junction bases left unmatched: 13. CDR3 length: 16 residues. DNA of the CDR3: TGTGCCAGTAGTGCAGAAACAGGGGGCGGCTTCCCTGAAGCTTTCTTT. Translation gives CASSAETGGGFPEAFF.

V gene TRBV24-1 combines with J gene TRBJ2-5; D may be TRBD1 (6 bases). The CDR3 runs to 14 residues. The V end was cut by 5 bases, the J end by 4 bases, with 13 bases between. The germline V gene has CDR1 KGHDR and CDR2 SFDVKD. CDR3 DNA: TGTGCCACCAGTGCTACAGGGTGGGGAGAGACCCAGTACTTC. It codes for CATSATGWGETQYF.

This chain links TRBV21-1 with TRBJ1-6; TRBD1 is taken as the D call from the table, unchecked against the DNA. TRBV21-1 counts as a pseudogene. CDR3 size: 12 residues. The CDR3 nucleotides are TGTGCCAGCACCTCCAGGTGGACACCCCTCCACTTT. This translates into CASTSRWTPLHF.

This clone occurred a few times. The chain carries TRBV12-3 or TRBV12-4 and TRBJ1-2; D uncertain. CDR3 size: 12 residues. Trimming took off 2 bases at V and 8 bases at J, with 9 bases between the two ends. The CDR3 loop is CASSLPRGGYTF. The DNA for the CDR3 is TGTGCCAGCAGTTTACCGCGAGGAGGCTACACCTTC.

This chain connects TRBV28 to TRBJ2-7; the match to TRBD2 covers 8 bases. CDR3 size: 14 residues. The J segment lost 12 bases and the V segment lost 3 bases, leaving 13 bases of the junction unmatched. Germline V lookup: CDR1 MDHEN, CDR2 SYDVKM. The CDR3 here is CASSFSGGPRFPYF. The DNA for the CDR3 is TGTGCCAGCAGTTTTTCGGGAGGGCCGCGGTTCCCGTACTTC.

This chain links TRBV2 with TRBJ2-2, with 8 bases aligning to TRBD1. This CDR3 has 16 amino acids. The J segment lost 5 bases and the V segment lost 4 bases, leaving 9 bases of the junction unmatched. CDR1 SNHLY and CDR2 FYNNEI come from the germline V gene. CDR3 amino acids: CASSVQGADLTGELFF. CDR3 DNA: TGTGCCAGCAGTGTCCAGGGGGCAGATCTTACCGGGGAGCTGTTTTTT.

The V and J genes are TRBV30 and TRBJ1-3; 7 bases line up with TRBD1. This CDR3 has 13 residues. The trim removed 6 bases at V and 2 bases at J, leaving 4 bases unmatched. Germline V gene data show CDR1 as GTSNPN and CDR2 as SVGIG (reference sequence). CDR3 protein: CACTGDTGNTIYF. Here the CDR3 DNA reads TGTGCCTGTACAGGGGATACTGGAAACACCATATATTTT.

The rearrangement joins TRBV4-3 to TRBJ1-1; weak D call: TRBD1 (6 bases). Germline CDR1 is LGHNA and CDR2 is YSLEER. Deletions cut 0 bases from V and 5 bases from J, with 10 bases between. The CDR3 contains 14 residues. This CDR3 is CASSQERGLTEAFF. For the CDR3, the DNA is TGCGCCAGCAGCCAAGAAAGGGGGTTGACTGAAGCTTTCTTT.